A selection of T cell receptor beta chains follows, all from one sample in a study of blood T cell repertoires in COVID-19. Assay used: immunoSEQ multiplex PCR; TCRdb lists only in-frame clones, some missing. The sample lists 65,000 to 80,000 clones; over 65% were seen once. The sample was peripheral blood. These receptors all stem from a human donor in a cohort sampled during active COVID-19. Both conserved end residues are part of each CDR3. D genes are given only for firm matches. Size values are once, few and many counts, or a class for expanded clones, and some rows have none.

- | TRBJ2-5 | TRBV2 | - | CASAYKGAGETQYF | TGTGCCAGCGCATACAAGGGGGCGGGGGAGACCCAGTACTTC
- | TRBJ2-1 | TRBV5-6 | - | CASSFGTSSYNEQFF | TGTGCCAGCAGCTTTGGGACATCCTCCTACAATGAGCAGTTCTTC
- | TRBJ2-7 | TRBV19 | - | CASSGRGMSSYEQYF | TGTGCCAGTAGTGGGAGGGGGATGAGCTCCTACGAGCAGTACTTC
once | TRBJ2-3 | TRBV27 | - | CASSFKFTASQEDTQYF | TGTGCCAGCAGTTTTAAATTTACTGCATCTCAGGAAGATACGCAGTATTTT
- | TRBJ1-2 | TRBV3-1/TRBV3-2 | - | CASSQGIQVGNYGYTF | TGTGCCAGCAGCCAAGGGATACAGGTGGGAAACTATGGCTACACCTTC
- | TRBJ2-5 | TRBV2 | TRBD2 | CASSQGLAEETQYF | TGTGCCAGCAGTCAAGGACTAGCGGAAGAGACCCAGTACTTC
- | TRBJ2-7 | TRBV4-1 | - | CASSPAGSETYEQYF | TGCGCCAGCAGCCCCGCGGGTAGCGAGACCTACGAGCAGTACTTC
- | TRBJ2-2 | TRBV3-1/TRBV3-2 | TRBD2 | CASSQRTSGSTGELFF | TGTGCCAGCAGCCAACGGACTAGCGGGAGCACCGGGGAGCTGTTTTTT
- | TRBJ1-2 | TRBV5-1 | TRBD1 | CASSSGTGGFGYTF | TGCGCCAGCAGCTCCGGGACAGGGGGCTTTGGCTACACCTTC
- | TRBJ2-2 | TRBV5-1 | - | CASSADSQSTGELFF | TGCGCCAGCAGCGCGGACTCCCAGAGCACCGGGGAGCTGTTTTTT
- | TRBJ2-1 | TRBV3-1/TRBV3-2 | - | CASSQGSSYNEQFF | TGTGCCAGCAGCCAAGGGAGCTCCTACAATGAGCAGTTCTTC
- | TRBJ1-5 | TRBV21-1 | - | CASSTGGRNIQPQHF | TGTGCCAGCAGCACGGGAGGGCGGAATATTCAGCCCCAGCATTTT
- | TRBJ2-7 | TRBV6-6 | TRBD2 | CASVGTSGRYEQYF | TGTGCCAGCGTTGGGACTAGCGGGAGATACGAGCAGTACTTC
- | TRBJ2-5 | TRBV7-9 | - | CASTLEGGRQYF | TGTGCCAGCACCCTGGAGGGAGGCCGCCAGTACTTC
few | TRBJ2-7 | TRBV7-6 | - | CASSFGDNYEQYF | TGTGCCAGCAGCTTTGGGGACAACTACGAGCAGTACTTC
- | TRBJ1-1 | TRBV29-1 | - | CSVEAQQNTEAFF | TGCAGCGTTGAGGCCCAACAGAACACTGAAGCTTTCTTT
once | TRBJ1-6 | TRBV30 | - | CAWSVIGSMNSPLHF | TGTGCCTGGAGTGTAATTGGCAGTATGAATTCACCCCTCCACTTT
- | TRBJ1-1 | TRBV6-5 | - | CASSRGGARETEAFF | TGTGCCAGCAGTAGGGGTGGAGCGCGTGAGACTGAAGCTTTCTTT
- | TRBJ2-7 | TRBV6-1 | - | CASSEALYYEQYF | TGTGCCAGCAGTGAAGCCTTGTACTACGAGCAGTACTTC
- | TRBJ2-7 | TRBV5-1 | - | CASRVQGTGEQYF | TGCGCCAGCAGGGTGCAGGGCACGGGTGAGCAGTACTTC
- | TRBJ1-2 | TRBV29-1 | TRBD1 | CSVRQTGGDYGYTF | TGCAGCGTCCGCCAGACAGGGGGCGACTATGGCTACACCTTC
- | TRBJ2-5 | TRBV18 | - | CASSPRADPRETQYF | TGTGCCAGCTCACCACGGGCAGACCCGAGAGAGACCCAGTACTTC
- | TRBJ2-2 | TRBV5-4 | - | CASSAGGDNTGELFF | TGTGCCAGCAGCGCGGGCGGGGACAACACCGGGGAGCTGTTTTTT
- | TRBJ2-3 | TRBV19 | TRBD1 | CASTGDRRVDTQYF | TGTGCCAGTACCGGGGACAGGCGGGTTGATACGCAGTATTTT
- | TRBJ1-1 | TRBV5-1 | - | CASSLTGNTEAFF | TGCGCCAGCAGCTTGACAGGGAACACTGAAGCTTTCTTT
- | TRBJ1-4 | TRBV18 | TRBD1 | CASSPDRGREEKLFF | TGTGCCAGCTCCCCAGACAGGGGTCGTGAAGAAAAACTGTTTTTT
few | TRBJ2-1 | TRBV6-5 | - | CASRLRSSYNEQFF | TGTGCCAGCAGGCTACGGAGCTCCTACAATGAGCAGTTCTTC
once | TRBJ1-6 | TRBV5-4 | - | CASSLGRSYNSPLHF | TGTGCCAGCAGCTTGGGCAGATCCTATAATTCACCCCTCCACTTT
- | TRBJ2-7 | TRBV19 | - | CASSIRRGMDEQYF | TGTGCCAGTAGTATTCGGCGGGGTATGGACGAGCAGTACTTC
- | TRBJ2-3 | TRBV4-1 | TRBD2 | CASSQAGGGPDTQYF | TGCGCCAGCAGCCAAGCGGGGGGAGGGCCAGATACGCAGTATTTT
once | TRBJ2-7 | TRBV6-2/TRBV6-3 | TRBD1 | CASSYSRQGLTYEQYF | TGTGCCAGCAGTTACTCGCGACAGGGTCTTACCTACGAGCAGTACTTC
- | TRBJ2-5 | TRBV3-1/TRBV3-2 | - | CASSHEGGHQETQYF | TGTGCCAGCAGCCACGAGGGTGGCCATCAAGAGACCCAGTACTTC
- | TRBJ2-1 | TRBV7-9 | TRBD1 | CASSSGGEQFF | TGTGCCAGCAGCTCAGGGGGTGAGCAGTTCTTC
once | TRBJ2-1 | TRBV18 | TRBD2 | CASSSPGGGNEQFF | TGTGCCAGCTCATCCCCGGGGGGGGGCAATGAGCAGTTCTTC
once | TRBJ1-3 | TRBV6-5 | - | CASIWSSGNTIYF | TGTGCCAGCATTTGGAGCTCTGGAAACACCATATATTTT
- | TRBJ2-2 | TRBV5-4 | - | CASSLGVAANTGELFF | TGTGCCAGCAGCTTGGGGGTAGCGGCTAACACCGGGGAGCTGTTTTTT
- | TRBJ2-3 | TRBV9 | TRBD1 | CASSPRQGNTDTQYF | TGTGCCAGCAGCCCCAGACAGGGGAACACAGATACGCAGTATTTT
few | TRBJ2-7 | TRBV10-3 | - | CATREMDEQYF | TGTGCCACCCGGGAGATGGACGAGCAGTACTTC
- | TRBJ2-1 | TRBV12-3/TRBV12-4 | - | CASSLVAGNEQFF | TGTGCCAGCAGTTTAGTCGCCGGTAATGAGCAGTTCTTC